This TCR beta chain comes out of a study of CD8+ T cells in alopecia areata. Study-level results: In patients, TCRs were shared less clearly than in mice, and HLA may possibly be involved. Normal skin contains resident alphabeta T cells, and these are also sequenced in scalp samples.

In germline, CDR1 is MNHEY, CDR2 SVGAGI. The V segment lost 2 bases and the J segment 4 bases; nucleotides outside the gene matches: 5. This CDR3 is 15 amino acids long. Regarding this clone: Its antigen is unknown.

Lesional scalp tissue (obtained by punch biopsy) and peripheral blood were collected from alopecia areata patients. Sequencing templates came from extracted RNA that was reverse transcribed into cDNA. Assay: immunoSEQ multiplex PCR; the TCRdb copy retains only in-frame clones and omits some. This table has around 160,000 clones, around 50% appearing once. The sequence derives from a human donor with alopecia areata. The chain couples TRBV6-5 to TRBJ1-5, with TRBD1 matching 7 bases. Source material: CD4+ T cells sorted from blood. CDR3 coding DNA: TGTGCCAGCAGTTACGCGTCGACAGGGAATCAGCCCCAGCATTTT. The encoded protein is CASSYASTGNQPQHF.